This note documents a single T cell receptor beta chain sequence. No antigen is known for it. No base qualities exist here, and no much larger clone lies one base off it. Sequenced using an Illumina HiSeq 2500. TCR beta libraries were prepared by quantitative 5'-RACE with molecular barcodes. In the paper's pipeline: Disease-linked TCR variants were identified with a new computational method built on a probabilistic model of VDJ rearrangement. TCRdb redid the processing of the public reads, applying fastp at Q25 and MiXCR, and retained in-frame beta chains. Identical CDR3 protein sequences are pooled into one entry, listed with their most common genes and DNA. The V and J calls follow TCRdb's processing rather than the paper's. This sample comprises roughly 180,000 distinct CDR3 sequences, about 13% of them detected only once. The top ten hold 16% of the sample. Reading from cysteine to phenylalanine, the CDR3 counts 16 amino acids. The sequence is cut down to CDR3 DNA, 48 bases in frame from base 1. Trimming leaves V shorter by 4 bases and J shorter by 1 base, with the junction holding 6 bases beyond the gene matches.

This sample was taken from a study of CD8 T cells in ankylosing spondylitis (dated by TCRdb to 2015 to 2018). Some background on the complete study: T cell receptor beta repertoires were profiled in healthy donors and ankylosing spondylitis patients so that disease-linked TCR variants could be found. The full study cohort comprised 20 to 25 ankylosing spondylitis patients and 110 or so healthy donors. Peripheral blood was sampled, and synovial fluid was additionally collected from ankylosing spondylitis patients. Results the study describes overall, beyond this receptor: The disease-linked clones were reported to be significantly enriched in matched synovial fluid samples from ankylosing spondylitis patients. The disease-linked clones showed a CD8+ phenotype and occurred at relatively low frequencies in peripheral blood. Some motif variants had previously been reported in the synovial fluid and blood of reactive arthritis patients, which suggests shared mechanisms of disease initiation. Blood from ankylosing spondylitis patients appeared to be characterized by a TCR beta motif composed of several highly homologous amino acid variants.

The V gene is TRBV12-3 or TRBV12-4 and the J gene is TRBJ2-5, and TRBD2 aligns with 10 junction nucleotides. The sequence came from a male donor with ankylosing spondylitis or in good health (not recorded which). Material: blood, either unsorted or a sorted T cell fraction (not recorded which). CDR3 reads: CASSSAAGGPQETQYF. The DNA sequence is TGTGCCAGCAGTTCAGCAGCGGGGGGGCCCCAAGAGACCCAGTACTTC.